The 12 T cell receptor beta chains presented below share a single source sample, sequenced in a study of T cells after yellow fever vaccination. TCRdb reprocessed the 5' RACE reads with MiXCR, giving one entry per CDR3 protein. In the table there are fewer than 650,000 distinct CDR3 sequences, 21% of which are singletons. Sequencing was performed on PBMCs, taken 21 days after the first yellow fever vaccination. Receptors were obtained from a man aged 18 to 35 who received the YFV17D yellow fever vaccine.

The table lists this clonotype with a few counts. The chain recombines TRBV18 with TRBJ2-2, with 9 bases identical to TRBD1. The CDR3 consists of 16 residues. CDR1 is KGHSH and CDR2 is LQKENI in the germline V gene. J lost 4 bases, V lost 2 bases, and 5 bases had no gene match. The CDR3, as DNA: TGTGCCAGCTCACCAATGGGACAGGGAGTCACCGGGGAGCTGTTTTTT. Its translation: CASSPMGQGVTGELFF.

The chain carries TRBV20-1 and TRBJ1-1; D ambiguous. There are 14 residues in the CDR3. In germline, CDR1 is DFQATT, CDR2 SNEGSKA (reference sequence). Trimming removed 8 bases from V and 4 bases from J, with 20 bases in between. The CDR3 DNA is TGCAGTCATGAGGCCACAGAGTCCGGCACTGAAGCTTTCTTT. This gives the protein CSHEATESGTEAFF.

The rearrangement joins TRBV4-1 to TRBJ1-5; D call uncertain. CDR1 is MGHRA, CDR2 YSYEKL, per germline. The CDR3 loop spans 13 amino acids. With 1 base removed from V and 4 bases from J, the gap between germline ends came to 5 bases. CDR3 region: CASSQVRNQPQHF. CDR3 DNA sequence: TGCGCCAGCAGCCAAGTACGAAATCAGCCCCAGCATTTT.

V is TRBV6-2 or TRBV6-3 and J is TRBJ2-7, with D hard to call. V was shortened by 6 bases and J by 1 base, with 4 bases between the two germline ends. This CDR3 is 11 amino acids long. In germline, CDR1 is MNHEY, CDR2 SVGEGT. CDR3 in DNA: TGTGCCAGCAGGTATTCCTACGAGCAGTACTTC. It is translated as CASRYSYEQYF.

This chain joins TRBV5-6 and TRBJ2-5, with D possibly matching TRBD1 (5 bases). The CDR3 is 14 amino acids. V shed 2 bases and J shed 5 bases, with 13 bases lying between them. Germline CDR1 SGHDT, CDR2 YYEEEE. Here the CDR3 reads CASSFSGSSETQYF. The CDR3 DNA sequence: TGTGCCAGCAGCTTCTCAGGGTCGTCGGAGACCCAGTACTTC.

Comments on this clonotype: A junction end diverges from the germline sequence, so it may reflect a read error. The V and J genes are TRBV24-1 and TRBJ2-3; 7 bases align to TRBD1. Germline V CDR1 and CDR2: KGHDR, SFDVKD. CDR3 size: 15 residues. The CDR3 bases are TGTGCCACCAGTGATTCCAGGACAGGCCCAGACACGCAGTATTTT. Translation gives CATSDSRTGPDTQYF.

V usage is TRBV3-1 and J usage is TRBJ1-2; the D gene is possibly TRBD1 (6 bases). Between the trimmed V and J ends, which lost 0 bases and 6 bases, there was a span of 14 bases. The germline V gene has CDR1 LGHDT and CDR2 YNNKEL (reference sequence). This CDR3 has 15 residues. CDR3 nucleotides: TGTGCCAGCAGCCAAGATCCTCGGCAGGGGAATGGCTACACCTTC. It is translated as CASSQDPRQGNGYTF.

The CDR3 reads CASSQHPAGGPYNEQFF. DNA for the CDR3: TGCGCCAGCAGCCAACACCCTGCGGGGGGGCCCTACAATGAGCAGTTCTTC. The chain combines TRBV4-1 with TRBJ2-1; TRBD2 aligns across 9 bases. Germline V gene lookup returns CDR1 MGHRA and CDR2 YSYEKL. CDR3 length: 17 amino acids. J gave up 2 bases and V 2 bases, and 7 bases lay outside the gene matches.

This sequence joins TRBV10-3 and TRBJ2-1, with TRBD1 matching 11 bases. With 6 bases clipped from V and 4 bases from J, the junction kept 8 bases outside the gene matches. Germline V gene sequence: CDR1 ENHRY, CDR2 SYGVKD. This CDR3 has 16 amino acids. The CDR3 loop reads CAIRRYGTGGYNEQFF. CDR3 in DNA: TGTGCCATCAGGAGGTACGGGACAGGGGGATACAATGAGCAGTTCTTC.

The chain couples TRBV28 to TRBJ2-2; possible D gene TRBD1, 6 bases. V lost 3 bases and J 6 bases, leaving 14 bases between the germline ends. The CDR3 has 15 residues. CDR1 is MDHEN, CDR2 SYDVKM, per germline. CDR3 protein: CASSFHMGAAGELFF. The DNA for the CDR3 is TGTGCCAGCAGTTTCCATATGGGGGCCGCCGGGGAGCTGTTTTTT. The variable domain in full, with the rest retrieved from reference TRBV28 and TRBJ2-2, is DVKVTQSSRYLVKRTGEKVFLECVQDMDHENMFWYRQDPGLGLRLIYFSYDVKMKEKGDIPEGYSVSREKKERFSLILESASTNQTSMYLCASSFHMGAAGELFFGEGSRLTVL.

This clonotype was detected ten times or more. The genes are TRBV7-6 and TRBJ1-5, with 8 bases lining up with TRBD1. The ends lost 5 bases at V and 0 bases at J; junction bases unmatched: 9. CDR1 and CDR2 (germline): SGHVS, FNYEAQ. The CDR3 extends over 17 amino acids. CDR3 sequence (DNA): TGTGCCAGCAGCGCCGGGACAGGCCTGTATAGCAATCAGCCCCAGCATTTT. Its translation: CASSAGTGLYSNQPQHF.

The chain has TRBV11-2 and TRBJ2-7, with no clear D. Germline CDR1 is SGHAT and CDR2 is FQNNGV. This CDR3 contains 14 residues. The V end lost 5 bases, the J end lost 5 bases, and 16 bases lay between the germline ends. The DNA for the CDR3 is TGTGCCAGCAGCCCACGTCGCGCAGCAAACGAGCAGTACTTC. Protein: CASSPRRAANEQYF. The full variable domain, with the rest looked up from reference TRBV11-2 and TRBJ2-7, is EAGVAQSPRYKIIEKRQSVAFWCNPISGHATLYWYQQILGQGPKLLIQFQNNGVVDDSQLPKDRFSAERLKGVDSTLKIQPAKLEDSAVYLCASSPRRAANEQYFGPGTRLTVT.